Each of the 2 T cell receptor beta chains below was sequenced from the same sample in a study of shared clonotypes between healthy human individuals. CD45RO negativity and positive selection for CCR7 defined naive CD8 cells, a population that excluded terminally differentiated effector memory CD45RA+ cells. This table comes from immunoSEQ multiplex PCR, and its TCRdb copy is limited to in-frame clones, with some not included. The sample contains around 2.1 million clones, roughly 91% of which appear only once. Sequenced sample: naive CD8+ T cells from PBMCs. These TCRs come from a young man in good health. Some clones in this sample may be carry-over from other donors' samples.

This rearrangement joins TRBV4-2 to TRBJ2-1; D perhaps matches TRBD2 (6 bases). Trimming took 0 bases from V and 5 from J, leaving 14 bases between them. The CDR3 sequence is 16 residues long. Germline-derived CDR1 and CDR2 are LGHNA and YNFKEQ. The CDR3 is CASSQETGREDNEQFF. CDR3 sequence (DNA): TGTGCCAGCAGCCAAGAGACCGGCAGGGAGGACAATGAGCAGTTCTTC.

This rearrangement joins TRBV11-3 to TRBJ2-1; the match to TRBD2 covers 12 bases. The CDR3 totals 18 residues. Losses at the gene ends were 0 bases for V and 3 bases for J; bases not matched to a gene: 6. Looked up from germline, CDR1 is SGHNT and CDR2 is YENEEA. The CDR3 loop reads CASSLDRASGRVYNEQFF. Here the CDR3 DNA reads TGTGCCAGCAGCTTAGATCGGGCTAGCGGGAGGGTCTACAATGAGCAGTTCTTC.